This TCR beta chain was documented in a study of blood T cell repertoires in COVID-19. Study in general: Acute-phase and convalescent COVID-19 samples originated in the United States, Italy and Spain. The analysed material was cDNA or gDNA that came from T cells, B-cell-depleted T cells, or PBMCs.

This clone was observed once. This CDR3 contains 16 residues. CDR1 is SGHRS and CDR2 is YFSETQ in the germline V gene. Trimming left V 4 bases short and J 3 bases short, with 14 bases between. Repertoires were generated with immunoSEQ multiplex PCR, while TCRdb's copy carries only in-frame clones and drops some. The sample lists about 270,000 clones; about 85% were seen once. This chain joins TRBV5-1 and TRBJ1-6; possible D gene TRBD1, 5 bases. This receptor was taken from a human donor in a cohort sampled during active COVID-19. The sequencing sample was made of peripheral blood. CDR3 DNA sequence: TGCGCCAGCAGCCCCCAGACAGTGGTCTATAATTCACCCCTCCACTTT. Protein product: CASSPQTVVYNSPLHF.